This T cell receptor (beta chain) was identified in a study of blood T cell repertoires in COVID-19. Overall study: T cells, B-cell-depleted T cells, or PBMCs supplied cDNA or gDNA.

Only in-frame clones appear in the TCRdb table, and some are missing; sequencing was by immunoSEQ multiplex PCR. Among about 140,000 clones listed, 65% to 90% were seen once. The length of the CDR3 is 15 residues. V lost 4 bases to trimming and J lost 0 bases; unmatched junction nucleotides: 2. Looked up from germline, CDR1 is ENHRY and CDR2 is SYGVKD. Material for sequencing was peripheral blood. The source is a man aged 45-65 years with acute or convalescent COVID-19. The chain carries TRBV10-3 and TRBJ1-4; 7 bases align to TRBD1. CDR3 amino acids: CAISGQGATNEKLFF. In DNA form, the CDR3 reads TGTGCCATCAGTGGACAGGGCGCAACTAATGAAAAACTGTTTTTT.